This T cell receptor (beta chain) derives from a study of blood T cell repertoires in COVID-19. Turning to the study itself: PBMCs, B-cell-depleted T cells, or T cells were the source of the cDNA or gDNA that made up the material.

Measured with immunoSEQ multiplex PCR; TCRdb has only the in-frame clones, and not every one. In the table there are 180,000 or so clones, almost 85% of which are singletons. The receptor was isolated from a human donor with acute or convalescent COVID-19. The donor label of this sample is uncertain. The sequenced sample was peripheral blood.

The CDR3 DNA reads TGTGCCATCAACAAAGACAGGGCGGGTAACACTGAAGCTTTCTTT. The encoded protein is CAINKDRAGNTEAFF. The chain is built from TRBV10-3 and TRBJ1-1, with TRBD1 matching over 7 bases. This CDR3 region has 15 residues. J lost 2 bases, V lost 7 bases, and 10 bases had no gene match. The V gene's germline CDR1 is ENHRY and CDR2 SYGVKD.